Included here is one T cell receptor beta chain sequence, with context. The data were obtained in a study of technical replicates of blood from a handful of donors. Germline CDR1 MGHRA, CDR2 YSYEKL. Germline trimming cut 0 bases from V and 4 bases from J; bases unmatched to any gene: 3. The CDR3 has 16 residues. The protocol was immunoSEQ multiplex PCR, while the TCRdb copy is restricted to in-frame clones and leaves out a portion. The repertoire holds 70,000 to 95,000 clones, roughly 92% seen once, with about 0.25% in the top ten. The TCR originated in a human donor in good health. V usage is TRBV4-1 and J usage is TRBJ1-3, with 10 bases that match TRBD1. Sequenced sample: T cells isolated from PBMCs. The CDR3 sequence: CASSQDDRGRGNTIYF. CDR3 nucleotide sequence: TGCGCCAGCAGCCAAGACGACAGGGGGCGAGGAAACACCATATATTTT.